Shown below are 30 T cell receptor beta chains from a single sample sequenced in a study of shared clonotypes between healthy human individuals. Positive CCR7 selection of CD45RO-negative cells yielded the naive CD8 cells, and terminally differentiated effector memory CD45RA+ cells were excluded. Data came from immunoSEQ multiplex PCR; TCRdb stores just in-frame clones and leaves some out. This table holds under 2,000,000 clones, around 96% found once. The sample taken for sequencing was naive CD8+ T cells sorted from blood. These receptors were taken from a man between 18 and 35 years old in good health.

This chain links TRBV6-1 with TRBJ2-7; TRBD1 matches at 7 bases. With 1 base clipped from V and 2 bases from J, the junction kept 5 bases outside the gene matches. Germline CDR1 is MNHNS and CDR2 is SASEGT. The length of the CDR3 is 15 residues. CDR3 in amino acids: CASSEGQGVAYEQYF. In DNA form, the CDR3 reads TGTGCCAGCAGTGAAGGGCAGGGGGTTGCCTACGAGCAGTACTTC.

The chain couples TRBV29-1 to TRBJ1-2, with TRBD1 matching 8 bases. With 5 bases clipped from V and 3 bases from J, the junction kept 8 bases outside the gene matches. The CDR3 length is 14 residues. In germline, CDR1 is SQVTM, CDR2 ANQGSEA. DNA of the CDR3: TGCAGCGTTCAAAATTCAGGGGGCGACTATGGCTACACCTTC. This sequence encodes CSVQNSGGDYGYTF.

V is TRBV27 and J is TRBJ1-6; 9 nucleotides agree with TRBD1. Looked up from germline, CDR1 is MNHEY and CDR2 is SMNVEV (reference sequence). This CDR3 has 15 residues. V shed 0 bases, J shed 9 bases, and the junction held 3 bases outside the gene matches. The CDR3 DNA is TGTGCCAGCAGTTTATCGACAGGGGGGATTTCACCCCTCCACTTT. Protein product: CASSLSTGGISPLHF.

V usage is TRBV6-1 and J usage is TRBJ2-3; D unresolved. V lost 8 bases and J lost 5, with 17 bases in between. CDR3 size: 14 residues. Per the germline V gene, CDR1 is MNHNS and CDR2 is SASEGT. For the CDR3, the DNA is TGTGCCAGCTATGGGTGGGCAGTGGAAGATACGCAGTATTTT. This sequence encodes CASYGWAVEDTQYF.

The rearrangement joins TRBV4-2 to TRBJ2-3; 10 nucleotides align to TRBD2. CDR1 is LGHNA, CDR2 YNFKEQ, per germline. V was pared by 1 base and J by 11 bases, with 3 bases of the junction left unmatched. The CDR3 spans 13 residues. The CDR3 DNA is TGTGCCAGCAGCCAAGGGTCTAGCGGGGGGCAGTATTTT. Its protein product is CASSQGSSGGQYF.

On this clone itself: Other DNA sequences in the sample encode the same CDR3. The rearrangement links TRBV5-4 to TRBJ2-7; 10 bases map to TRBD1. Germline V gene data show CDR1 as SGHNT and CDR2 as YYREEE (reference sequence). CDR3 size: 14 residues. Trimming at V came to 2 bases and at J to 5 bases, leaving 4 bases not matched to a gene. The CDR3 sequence: CASSFGQGGHEQYF. Here the CDR3 DNA reads TGTGCCAGCAGCTTCGGACAGGGGGGGCACGAGCAGTACTTC.

The chain links TRBV4-3 to TRBJ2-1, with D perhaps TRBD2 (7 bases). Germline lookup yields CDR1 LGHNA and CDR2 YSLEER. The CDR3 contains 15 residues. Deletions cut 0 bases from V and 9 bases from J, with 15 bases between. Here the CDR3 reads CASSQDEGEGIEQFF. The CDR3 DNA sequence: TGCGCCAGCAGCCAAGACGAGGGGGAGGGGATTGAGCAGTTCTTC.

The chain has TRBV27 and TRBJ2-5; 9 bases match TRBD2. With 2 bases clipped from V and 4 bases from J, the junction kept 11 bases outside the gene matches. Germline loops: CDR1 MNHEY, CDR2 SMNVEV (reference sequence). The CDR3 totals 17 residues. The CDR3 DNA is TGTGCCAGCAGTTTAAAGTCGGCGGGAGGGCCCTTAGAGACCCAGTACTTC. Its protein product is CASSLKSAGGPLETQYF.

This clone appeared once. This chain connects TRBV27 to TRBJ2-1; D uncertain. This CDR3 comprises 15 residues. Trimming pared 6 bases from V and 0 bases from J, leaving 12 bases between. The V gene's germline CDR1 is MNHEY and CDR2 SMNVEV (reference sequence). The CDR3 DNA sequence: TGTGCCAGCAGGGGCAGGAGTACCTCCTACAATGAGCAGTTCTTC. Translation gives CASRGRSTSYNEQFF.

This sequence joins TRBV9 and TRBJ2-7; the D is unclear. CDR1 and CDR2 from the germline V gene are SGDLS and YYNGEE. This CDR3 region has 16 residues. V lost 0 bases to trimming and J lost 5 bases, with 18 bases between them. CDR3 coding DNA: TGTGCCAGCAGCGTAGAGTGGAGCGACCAGCGAAACGAGCAGTACTTC. Its translation: CASSVEWSDQRNEQYF.

This rearrangement joins TRBV27 to TRBJ2-7; 8 bases line up with TRBD2. The CDR3 extends over 15 amino acids. Germline CDR1 is MNHEY and CDR2 is SMNVEV (reference sequence). The V gene end was trimmed by 2 bases and the J gene end by 3 bases; junction bases not matched to a gene: 6. DNA of the CDR3: TGTGCCAGCAGTTTAATAGGCGGGGGGTTCTACGAGCAGTACTTC. It codes for CASSLIGGGFYEQYF.

As to this clone: The identical CDR3 is also encoded by other nucleotide sequences in the sample. V is TRBV6-5 and J is TRBJ1-6; D remains ambiguous. Germline-derived CDR1 and CDR2 are MNHEY and SVGAGI. Between the trimmed V and J ends, which lost 3 bases and 8 bases, there was a span of 5 bases. This CDR3 has 12 residues. The CDR3 DNA reads as TGTGCCAGCAGTTATTCTGATTCACCCCTCCACTTT. The encoded protein is CASSYSDSPLHF.

Remarks on this clone: The sample carries other DNA sequences with the same CDR3. The V gene is TRBV6-5, the J gene TRBJ2-2, with D maybe TRBD2 (6 bases). In germline, CDR1 is MNHEY, CDR2 SVGAGI. The CDR3 spans 13 residues. V was shortened by 11 bases and J by 2 bases, with 12 bases between the two germline ends. The CDR3 DNA sequence: TGTGCCGCCGCCGGGGGAAACACCGGGGAGCTGTTTTTT. Amino acids: CAAAGGNTGELFF.

The chain is built from TRBV9 and TRBJ2-7, with D hard to call. This CDR3 is built from 12 residues. V was cut by 3 bases and J by 6 bases, with 10 bases left in between. The germline CDR1 and CDR2 sequences are SGDLS and YYNGEE. This CDR3 is CASSDLTGEQYF. CDR3 bases: TGTGCCAGCAGCGATCTGACTGGCGAGCAGTACTTC.

This CDR3 is CASSLEATSGDTQYF. The CDR3 nucleotides read TGTGCCAGCAGCTTAGAAGCGACTAGCGGAGATACGCAGTATTTT. This chain links TRBV11-2 with TRBJ2-3; TRBD2 agrees at 9 bases. Trimming at V came to 0 bases and at J to 5 bases, leaving 3 bases not matched to a gene. This CDR3 contains 15 residues. Germline assignment: CDR1 SGHAT and CDR2 FQNNGV.

A note on this clone: A read error may account for a junction end that differs from germline. The chain has TRBV5-4 and TRBJ2-7, with D perhaps matching TRBD2 (5 bases). CDR3 length equals 13 residues. CDR1 and CDR2 (germline): SGHNT, YYREEE (reference sequence). Here the CDR3 DNA reads TGTGCCAGCAGTTTGGGAGACACCTACGAGCAGTACTTC. Amino acids: CASSLGDTYEQYF.

J is TRBJ2-1 and V is TRBV11-2, with 7 bases lining up with TRBD1. CDR1 is SGHAT and CDR2 is FQNNGV in the germline V gene. The CDR3 has 15 amino acids. With V trimmed by 1 base and J by 3 bases, 3 bases remained unmatched. CDR3 bases: TGTGCCAGCAGCTTAGCAGGGGGTAACTACAATGAGCAGTTCTTC. Protein sequence: CASSLAGGNYNEQFF.

The chain is built from TRBV6-1 and TRBJ1-1; no definite D call. Germline CDR1 reads MNHNS; CDR2 reads SASEGT. The CDR3 length is 15 residues. V was pared by 5 bases and J by 0 bases, with 13 bases between. This chain's CDR3 is CASSQWVGMNTEAFF. CDR3 nucleotide sequence: TGTGCCAGCAGTCAATGGGTCGGCATGAACACTGAAGCTTTCTTT.

This sequence joins TRBV2 and TRBJ2-1, with D hard to call. There are 15 residues in the CDR3. Per the germline V gene, CDR1 is SNHLY and CDR2 is FYNNEI. Trimming left V 1 base short and J 1 base short, with 8 bases between. CDR3 nucleotides: TGTGCCAGCAGTGAAGTGTACCGTTCCTACAATGAGCAGTTCTTC. Translating it yields CASSEVYRSYNEQFF. Filled out from reference TRBV2 and TRBJ2-1, the complete variable domain reads EPEVTQTPSHQVTQMGQEVILRCVPISNHLYFYWYRQILGQKVEFLVSFYNNEISEKSEIFDDQFSVERPDGSNFTLKIRSTKLEDSAMYFCASSEVYRSYNEQFFGPGTRLTVL.

The chain employs TRBV13 and TRBJ2-3; 7 bases are a match to TRBD2. V trimming: 5 bases; J trimming: 4 bases; junction bases outside the gene matches: 9. The CDR3 extends over 15 amino acids. Germline V gives CDR1 PRHDT, CDR2 FYEKMQ (reference sequence). CDR3 coding DNA: TGTGCCAGCAGCCGGGACTATGAACTACCAGATACGCAGTATTTT. Protein: CASSRDYELPDTQYF.

A remark on this clone: This sample includes further DNA sequences coding for the same CDR3. The genes are TRBV19 and TRBJ1-5; D is undetermined. The germline gives CDR1 LNHDA, CDR2 SQIVND (reference sequence). The CDR3 runs 14 residues. Trimming took off 0 bases at V and 5 bases at J, with 8 bases between the two ends. CDR3 region: CASSIDLEDQPQHF. CDR3 sequence (DNA): TGTGCCAGTAGTATAGATCTGGAAGATCAGCCCCAGCATTTT.

The chain joins TRBV4-1 to TRBJ2-5; D is undetermined. This CDR3 is built from 15 residues. CDR1 and CDR2 (germline): MGHRA, YSYEKL. Trimming removed 4 bases from V and 1 base from J, with 13 bases in between. Here the CDR3 DNA reads TGCGCCAGCAGCCCCAGTTCGGGCGGCCAAGAGACCCAGTACTTC. Its protein is CASSPSSGGQETQYF.

Turning to this clone: This CDR3 is also generated by other DNA sequences in the sample. The V gene is TRBV27, the J gene TRBJ1-4; TRBD1 might be the D (5 bases). CDR3 length equals 14 residues. Germline lookup yields CDR1 MNHEY and CDR2 SMNVEV (reference sequence). V shed 2 bases and J shed 5 bases, with 9 bases lying between them. CDR3 nucleotides: TGTGCCAGCAGTTTACTTACAGGAAATGAAAAACTGTTTTTT. Protein: CASSLLTGNEKLFF.

The chain carries TRBV7-8 and TRBJ2-7; 7 bases fit TRBD1. CDR1 and CDR2 (germline): SGHVS, FQNEAQ. J gave up 4 bases and V 1 base, and 10 bases lay outside the gene matches. The CDR3 sequence is 16 residues long. Written as DNA, the CDR3 is TGTGCCAGCAGCTTAGACGAGGGACAGTTGACTTACGAGCAGTACTTC. Encoded protein: CASSLDEGQLTYEQYF.

CDR3 in amino acids: CASSGPPKGAPWDGYTF. The CDR3 coding sequence is TGTGCCAGCAGCGGACCCCCAAAAGGGGCCCCTTGGGATGGCTACACCTTC. This chain links TRBV9 with TRBJ1-2, with D perhaps matching TRBD1 (5 bases). This CDR3 spans 17 amino acids. The germline CDR1 and CDR2 sequences are SGDLS and YYNGEE. Trimming left V 3 bases short and J 6 bases short, with 24 bases between.

The chain employs TRBV5-4 and TRBJ1-5, with a weak D call TRBD1 (5 bases). This CDR3 spans 19 amino acids. V lost 6 bases, J lost 0 bases, and 25 bases lay in between. Germline V gene lookup returns CDR1 SGHNT and CDR2 YYREEE (reference sequence). The CDR3 nucleotides are TGTGCCAGCACCTCACCCGGCAGGGACCTCAACAATAGCAATCAGCCCCAGCATTTT. As protein: CASTSPGRDLNNSNQPQHF.

This chain connects TRBV5-6 to TRBJ2-7; TRBD1 might be the D (5 bases). CDR3 length: 14 residues. Germline CDR1 and CDR2: SGHDT and YYEEEE. V lost 0 bases and J lost 2, with 9 bases in between. The CDR3, as DNA: TGTGCCAGCAGCTTGGAACAGGTACCCTACGAGCAGTACTTC. Its protein product is CASSLEQVPYEQYF. The full variable domain, with the rest looked up from reference TRBV5-6 and TRBJ2-7, is DAGVTQSPTHLIKTRGQQVTLRCSPKSGHDTVSWYQQALGQGPQFIFQYYEEEERQRGNFPDRFSGHQFPNYSSELNVNALLLGDSALYLCASSLEQVPYEQYFGPGTRLTVT.

The V call is TRBV29-1, the J call TRBJ1-2; D possibly corresponds to TRBD1 (5 bases). The germline V and J ends were trimmed by 6 bases and 6 bases, with 11 bases remaining between them. The CDR3 sequence is 11 residues long. CDR1 is SQVTM, CDR2 ANQGSEA, per germline. CDR3 loop: CSVGRGDGYTF. CDR3 DNA: TGCAGCGTCGGGAGAGGGGATGGCTACACCTTC.

This chain uses TRBV7-2 with TRBJ2-7; 13 bases fit TRBD2. This CDR3 region has 18 residues. V dropped 1 base and J dropped 5; count of bases not matched to a gene: 11. Germline V gene lookup returns CDR1 SGHTA and CDR2 FQGNSA. The CDR3 loop reads CASSLVLATSGRADEQYF. In DNA, the CDR3 is TGTGCCAGCAGCTTAGTACTCGCTACTAGCGGGAGGGCCGACGAGCAGTACTTC.

In DNA form, the CDR3 reads TGTGCCAGCAGCTTGTTGTCGGAGGGAAGTGAAAAACTGTTTTTT. It specifies CASSLLSEGSEKLFF. This chain connects TRBV5-8 to TRBJ1-4; D not certain. CDR1 and CDR2 (germline): SGHTS, YDEGEE. The CDR3 has 15 amino acids. Trimming took off 1 base at V and 7 bases at J, with 14 bases between the two ends.